The entry below gives a single TCR beta chain sequence along with its context. Its antigen remains unidentified. The data belong to a study of T cell responses to AZD1222 COVID-19 vaccine. Study-level results: White British donors predominated, females outnumbered males, and clonal diversity was possibly underestimated.

Trimming cost V 5 bases and J 2 bases; bases outside gene matches: 9. From germline, CDR1 is SGHAT and CDR2 FQNNGV. The CDR3 contains 16 residues. The protocol was immunoSEQ multiplex PCR, while the TCRdb copy is restricted to in-frame clones and leaves out a portion. Seen here are some 150,000 clones, under 95% observed once, and the top ten hold 1.5% to 2%. This specimen was peripheral blood, taken on day 0 of AZD1222 vaccination. This sequence was found in an adult in good health. V gene TRBV11-2 combines with J gene TRBJ1-2; 9 nucleotides match TRBD1. The CDR3 reads CASSLRRDRVNYGYTF. The CDR3 DNA reads as TGTGCCAGCAGCCTAAGGCGGGACAGGGTGAACTATGGCTACACCTTC.